This T cell receptor (beta chain) was captured by sequencing in a study of TET2 disruption in CD19-targeted CAR T cells listed by TCRdb under 2018. At the level of the whole study: No additional inclusion criteria were applied, and the number of samples was determined by the original clinical trial design and by sample availability. Broad study findings and their caveats: The conclusions drawn about the patient's CAR T cells were based on extensive analysis of just one subject.

In the paper's terms, the treatment or condition label means: autologous CTL019 cells: CD19 CAR with 4-1BB and CD3 zeta domains. TCR zeta and 4-1BB costimulatory signaling domains were incorporated into the CD19 CAR. T cells for CTL019 manufacturing were collected from peripheral blood by means of leukapheresis. The DNeasy Blood and Tissue Kit was used to extract genomic DNA from pre-infusion T cells, peripheral blood, or sorted post-infusion T cells. About this clone itself: The antigen it binds to is not known. The observed sequence ends 3 residues before the CDR3 terminus, with the missing tail filled in from the germline J gene.

Deep sequencing of the TCR beta chain was done using the immunoSEQ assay. Under the source paper's analysis protocol: Only productive TCR beta rearrangements were used to compute clonotype frequencies. TCRdb limited this immuneACCESS table to in-frame rearrangements with V and J called. A share of clones is missing; checked studies link under half to unresolved V genes, and the rest is unexplained. V and J calls and clone size are copied from that table; D and trimming were computed from the DNA. The sample table includes about 30,000 clones. The top ten clonotypes cover 1.9% of the sample. The germline V gene (reference sequence) yields LNHDA for CDR1 and SQIVND for CDR2. Spanning cysteine to phenylalanine, the CDR3 consists of 14 amino acids. Only the CDR3 bases that were read are kept: 33 of them, in frame from base 1.

The rearrangement joined TRBV19 to TRBJ1-2; TRBD1 is a weak D gene call, 5 bases matching. This TCR was recovered from a man in his 70s with chronic lymphocytic leukemia. The sequencing used CD8- CAR+ T cells sorted from cultured blood T cells, collected for CD19 CAR T cell therapy. What this sample's cell subset or site label stands for: CD8-negative CAR-positive T cells from the infusion product. Partial CDR3 DNA: TGTGCCAGTGGACGGGGGGGTGGGCCGACTGAC. Its amino acids are CASGRGGGPTD. From start to end, the CDR3 is CASGRGGGPTDYTF. With the rest looked up from the reference TRBV19 and TRBJ1-2 genes rather than sequenced, the full variable domain is DGGITQSPKYLFRKEGQNVTLSCEQNLNHDAMYWYRQDPGQGLRLIYYSQIVNDFQKGDIAEGYSVSREKKESFPLTVTSAQKNPTAFYLCASGRGGGPTDYTFGSGTRLTVV.